The source of this T cell receptor beta chain is a study of OX40 agonist ivuxolimab in advanced cancers. For the study at large: It was ivuxolimab, an agonistic anti-OX40 (CD134) antibody, that patients were treated with. The patients received ivuxolimab by intravenous route every 2 weeks at 0.01 to 10 mg/kg. Males comprised 75% to 90% of the group, whose mean age was about 62 years (range 23 to 79).

Looked up from germline, CDR1 is SGHAT and CDR2 is FQNNGV. The CDR3 totals 18 residues. V lost 5 bases, J lost 7 bases, and 20 bases stayed unmatched. This clone was picked up one time. Antigen: not known. TCRdb's table, derived via immunoSEQ multiplex PCR, lists solely in-frame clones and lacks some. The data contain around 56,000 clones, roughly 87% of them seen just once; the ten biggest clones take up approximately 10%. Findings and caveats of the study: Relative to CD4+ cells, CD8+ T cells on average had more expanded clones.

The specimen was CD4+ or CD8+ T cells sorted from blood, collected in a trial of the OX40 agonist ivuxolimab. V gene TRBV11-2 combines with J gene TRBJ2-4; 7 bases fit TRBD2. This TCR came from an adult with an advanced solid tumor such as melanoma, head and neck, liver or kidney cancer. The CDR3, as DNA: TGTGCCAGCAGCACACCCACCGGGACTACATCGGTGGGGAACATTCAGTACTTC. Amino acid sequence: CASSTPTGTTSVGNIQYF.